Following are 28 T cell receptor beta chains from one sample sequenced in a study of T cell responses to AZD1222 COVID-19 vaccine. The data were produced by immunoSEQ multiplex PCR, yet TCRdb's version contains in-frame clones alone and is incomplete. The table includes around 200,000 clones, around 90% detected once. The sample consisted of peripheral blood, taken on day 0 of AZD1222 vaccination. Receptors originate from an adult in good health.

This rearrangement joins TRBV5-1 to TRBJ2-7; 7 nucleotides match TRBD1. With V trimmed by 1 base and J by 0 bases, 4 bases remained unmatched. There are 15 residues in the CDR3. Looked up from germline, CDR1 is SGHRS and CDR2 is YFSETQ. The DNA of the CDR3 is TGCGCCAGCAGCTTGAGAGGGGGCGTCTCCTACGAGCAGTACTTC. Its translation is CASSLRGGVSYEQYF.

The CDR3 nucleotides are TGTGCCAGCAGTACAGGGTGGGAGAGGCATTTT. Translating it yields CASSTGWERHF. The rearrangement uses TRBV28 and TRBJ1-5, with D perhaps TRBD1 (6 bases). CDR1 is MDHEN and CDR2 is SYDVKM in the germline V gene. This CDR3 spans 11 amino acids. V lost 5 bases and J lost 15, with 14 bases in between.

The chain links TRBV18 to TRBJ2-2, with TRBD2 as a possible D gene (6 bases). Germline lookup yields CDR1 KGHSH and CDR2 LQKENI. The CDR3 length is 14 residues. Trimming stripped 1 base from V and 6 bases from J, with 9 bases between. CDR3 sequence (DNA): TGTGCCAGCTCACCACTCAGGGAGGCCGGGGAGCTGTTTTTT. Translation: CASSPLREAGELFF. Full variable domain (missing parts from reference TRBV18 and TRBJ2-2): NAGVMQNPRHLVRRRGQEARLRCSPMKGHSHVYWYRQLPEEGLKFMVYLQKENIIDESGMPKERFSAEFPKEGPSILRIQQVVRGDSAAYFCASSPLREAGELFFGEGSRLTVL.

The chain recombines TRBV28 with TRBJ2-5; perhaps TRBD2 as D (6 bases). CDR3 length: 15 residues. The germline gives CDR1 MDHEN, CDR2 SYDVKM. Between the trimmed V and J ends, which lost 5 bases and 4 bases, there was a span of 17 bases. Written as DNA, the CDR3 is TGTGCCAGCAGTCACGACCGGGAGATGGGAGAGACCCAGTACTTC. Translated: CASSHDREMGETQYF. The full variable domain, in which reference TRBV28 and TRBJ2-5 provide the parts outside the CDR3, is DVKVTQSSRYLVKRTGEKVFLECVQDMDHENMFWYRQDPGLGLRLIYFSYDVKMKEKGDIPEGYSVSREKKERFSLILESASTNQTSMYLCASSHDREMGETQYFGPGTRLLVL.

A few counts support this clone. The V call is TRBV6-1, the J call TRBJ1-4; 8 bases match TRBD1. Germline trimming cut 0 bases from V and 7 bases from J; bases unmatched to any gene: 19. Germline V CDR1 and CDR2: MNHNS, SASEGT. This CDR3 comprises 20 residues. The CDR3 coding sequence is TGTGCCAGCAGTGAAGCCCGCCGGGCCACCCGGACAGGGTGGGGTGAAAAACTGTTTTTT. Amino acids: CASSEARRATRTGWGEKLFF.

V and J are TRBV5-1 and TRBJ1-1; TRBD1 matches at 8 bases. V dropped 2 bases and J dropped 6; count of bases not matched to a gene: 3. Germline V lookup: CDR1 SGHRS, CDR2 YFSETQ. This CDR3 is 13 amino acids long. The CDR3 protein is CASSLEQGAEAFF. In DNA form, the CDR3 reads TGCGCCAGCAGCTTAGAACAGGGGGCTGAAGCTTTCTTT. Complete variable domain (other parts from reference TRBV5-1 and TRBJ1-1): KAGVTQTPRYLIKTRGQQVTLSCSPISGHRSVSWYQQTPGQGLQFLFEYFSETQRNKGNFPGRFSGRQFSNSRSEMNVSTLELGDSALYLCASSLEQGAEAFFGQGTRLTVV.

This chain connects TRBV5-4 to TRBJ1-3, with 11 bases aligning to TRBD1. This CDR3 region has 19 residues. V gave up 4 bases and J gave up 0 bases; unmatched junction bases: 12. Looked up from germline, CDR1 is SGHNT and CDR2 is YYREEE (reference sequence). CDR3 sequence: CASSPGGTGGLFSGNTIYF. Here the CDR3 DNA reads TGTGCCAGCAGCCCGGGAGGGACAGGGGGGCTTTTCTCTGGAAACACCATATATTTT.

The chain joins TRBV2 to TRBJ1-5, with 8 bases identical to TRBD1. CDR1 is SNHLY and CDR2 is FYNNEI in the germline V gene. The CDR3 is 14 residues long. V shed 6 bases and J 6 bases; nucleotides not matched to a gene: 7. CDR3 in amino acids: CASSPSGGAQPQHF. The CDR3 DNA is TGTGCCAGCAGCCCCTCAGGGGGCGCTCAGCCCCAGCATTTT.

The chain couples TRBV21-1 to TRBJ1-2; TRBD1 is the table's D call and was not checked against the DNA. TRBV21-1 is a pseudogene. The CDR3 runs 15 residues. The chain's CDR3 is CASSKGDREKGGYTF. In DNA, the CDR3 is TGTGCCAGCAGCAAAGGGGACAGAGAAAAGGGTGGCTACACCTTC.

The chain couples TRBV7-8 to TRBJ1-2; D remains ambiguous. Germline V lookup: CDR1 SGHVS, CDR2 FQNEAQ. Deletions cut 1 base from V and 7 bases from J, with 7 bases between. This CDR3 has 12 amino acids. CDR3 coding DNA: TGTGCCAGCAGCTTAGGCGGCGGTGGCTACACCTTC. Its protein is CASSLGGGGYTF.

This rearrangement joins TRBV5-6 to TRBJ1-5, with 7 bases matching TRBD1. This CDR3 region has 16 residues. Unmatched junction bases numbered 8, after V lost 2 bases and J lost 3 bases. From germline, CDR1 is SGHDT and CDR2 YYEEEE. The CDR3 here is CASSFYGQVDNQPQHF. DNA of the CDR3: TGTGCCAGCAGCTTCTATGGACAGGTGGACAATCAGCCCCAGCATTTT.

The J gene is TRBJ2-3, the V gene TRBV7-9; 7 bases match TRBD1. Germline V gene data show CDR1 as SEHNR and CDR2 as FQNEAQ (reference sequence). The CDR3 runs to 16 residues. With V trimmed by 4 bases and J by 2 bases, 9 bases remained unmatched. For the CDR3, the DNA is TGTGCCAGCAGCTCCGTGGCAACAGGGGCCACAGATACGCAGTATTTT. Protein: CASSSVATGATDTQYF.

Remarks on this clone: Additional DNA sequences in this sample encode the identical CDR3. The V and J genes are TRBV2 and TRBJ1-5, with D possibly matching TRBD1 (5 bases). CDR1 and CDR2 from the germline V gene are SNHLY and FYNNEI. This CDR3 is built from 16 residues. Trimming pared 3 bases from V and 0 bases from J, leaving 12 bases between. CDR3 DNA: TGTGCCAGCAGTGAGGGGGGGAGACGTAGCAATCAGCCCCAGCATTTT. Amino acids: CASSEGGRRSNQPQHF.

In its sample, this clone was seen once. The J gene is TRBJ2-7, the V gene TRBV9; 7 nucleotides match TRBD1. Trimming removed 0 bases from V and 2 bases from J; junction bases left unmatched: 2. From germline, CDR1 is SGDLS and CDR2 YYNGEE. CDR3 length: 14 residues. The CDR3 nucleotides read TGTGCCAGCAGCGTAGAGCAGGGGGCCTACGAGCAGTACTTC. It specifies CASSVEQGAYEQYF.

The J gene is TRBJ1-6, the V gene TRBV14, with D unclear. Germline CDR1 is SGHDN and CDR2 is FVKESK. Between the trimmed V and J ends, which lost 1 base and 8 bases, there was a span of 9 bases. The length of the CDR3 is 14 residues. The CDR3 nucleotides are TGTGCCAGCAGCCAAGTGCCCATTCATTCACCCCTCCACTTT. Encoded protein: CASSQVPIHSPLHF.

The rearrangement joins TRBV5-8 to TRBJ1-6; D gene unclear. Trimming took 0 bases from V and 7 from J, leaving 11 bases between them. The CDR3 is 15 residues long. CDR1 is SGHTS and CDR2 is YDEGEE in the germline V gene. CDR3 nucleotide sequence: TGTGCCAGCAGCTTGGCGAGCTTGGGGAATTCACCCCTCCACTTT. As protein: CASSLASLGNSPLHF.

The chain recombines TRBV4-1 with TRBJ2-7, with 8 positions matching TRBD2. Germline values: CDR1 MGHRA, CDR2 YSYEKL. V was clipped by 0 bases and J by 2 bases; unmatched bases: 3. The CDR3 spans 15 residues. The CDR3 DNA reads as TGCGCCAGCAGCCAAGATACTAGCGGACCCTACGAGCAGTACTTC. Its translation: CASSQDTSGPYEQYF.

The chain has TRBV7-2 and TRBJ2-2; no definite D call. Trimming removed 0 bases from V and 8 bases from J, with 7 bases in between. Germline V gives CDR1 SGHTA, CDR2 FQGNSA. The CDR3 runs to 13 residues. The CDR3 coding sequence is TGTGCCAGCAGCTTAGCGGGCCTAGGGGAGCTGTTTTTT. Its protein is CASSLAGLGELFF. Together with reference TRBV7-2 and TRBJ2-2, the CDR3 gives the full variable domain: GAGVSQSPSNKVTEKGKDVELRCDPISGHTALYWYRQSLGQGLEFLIYFQGNSAPDKSGLPSDRFSAERTGGSVSTLTIQRTQQEDSAVYLCASSLAGLGELFFGEGSRLTVL.

This chain links TRBV28 with TRBJ2-1; the match to TRBD2 covers 10 bases. The V segment lost 4 bases and the J segment 1 base; nucleotides outside the gene matches: 16. The CDR3 has 20 amino acids. Germline values: CDR1 MDHEN, CDR2 SYDVKM. CDR3 residues: CASSSLWSSGGARSYNEQFF. The CDR3 DNA follows: TGTGCCAGCAGTTCCCTTTGGTCCAGCGGGGGGGCCCGATCCTACAATGAGCAGTTCTTC.

V is TRBV6-5 and J is TRBJ1-5; no clear D gene. Germline assignment: CDR1 MNHEY and CDR2 SVGAGI. The CDR3 has 13 amino acids. V was trimmed by 2 bases and J by 6 bases, leaving 8 bases between them. CDR3 in DNA: TGTGCCAGCAGTTACAGGGTTATTCAGCCCCAGCATTTT. Protein sequence: CASSYRVIQPQHF.

The chain links TRBV2 to TRBJ1-2; D is ambiguous. The length of the CDR3 is 15 residues. Germline CDR1 SNHLY, CDR2 FYNNEI. The V and J ends lost 6 bases and 4 bases respectively, with 18 bases between them. CDR3 sequence (DNA): TGTGCCAGCAGAGACCGATCGACCTACCGCTATGGCTACACCTTC. Its translation: CASRDRSTYRYGYTF.

The rearrangement joins TRBV27 to TRBJ2-5; 9 bases match TRBD1. Germline-derived CDR1 and CDR2 are MNHEY and SMNVEV (reference sequence). The CDR3 totals 15 residues. The V gene end was trimmed by 0 bases and the J gene end by 4 bases; junction bases not matched to a gene: 3. The CDR3: CASSLSPTGGETQYF. The CDR3 nucleotides read TGTGCCAGCAGTTTATCCCCGACAGGGGGAGAGACCCAGTACTTC.

The chain couples TRBV27 to TRBJ2-5; weak D call: TRBD2 (5 bases). The V end lost 7 bases, the J end lost 4 bases, and 16 bases lay between the germline ends. The germline CDR1 and CDR2 sequences are MNHEY and SMNVEV (reference sequence). CDR3 size: 14 residues. The CDR3 sequence: CASTGLGSGETQYF. The CDR3 bases are TGTGCCAGCACGGGGTTGGGATCGGGAGAGACCCAGTACTTC.

This chain connects TRBV6-5 to TRBJ2-7, with D possibly matching TRBD2 (7 bases). The length of the CDR3 is 14 residues. Germline CDR1 MNHEY, CDR2 SVGAGI. Trimming left V 6 bases short and J 6 bases short, with 18 bases between. The CDR3 spells CASRPTGGHSEQYF. In nucleotides, the CDR3 is TGTGCCAGCAGGCCCACGGGGGGCCACTCCGAGCAGTACTTC.

The gene calls are TRBV9 and TRBJ2-3, with TRBD2 matching 10 bases. The CDR3 runs to 17 residues. CDR1 and CDR2 (germline): SGDLS, YYNGEE. With 0 bases clipped from V and 7 bases from J, the junction kept 11 bases outside the gene matches. The CDR3 DNA sequence: TGTGCCAGCAGCGTAGAGGGCCAGCGGGGGGGGCGAAATACGCAGTATTTT. Translated, it gives CASSVEGQRGGRNTQYF.

V is TRBV5-4 and J is TRBJ2-7, with D possibly being TRBD2 (7 bases). The V gene's germline CDR1 is SGHNT and CDR2 YYREEE (reference sequence). The V and J ends lost 2 bases and 5 bases respectively, with 14 bases between them. This CDR3 comprises 14 residues. DNA for the CDR3: TGTGCCAGCAGCTTTGGGGGGGGCCCCGACGAGCAGTACTTC. This translates into CASSFGGGPDEQYF.

The rearrangement links TRBV7-3 to TRBJ2-7, with a tentative D call TRBD1 (5 bases). The V end lost 2 bases, the J end lost 5 bases, and 10 bases lay between the germline ends. The germline V gene encodes CDR1 SGHTA and CDR2 FQGTGA. CDR3 size: 13 residues. DNA of the CDR3: TGTGCCAGCAGCTTATTGACAGAGGACGAGCAGTACTTC. Translated: CASSLLTEDEQYF.

This clone has only one observation. The V gene is TRBV11-2, the J gene TRBJ1-5, with D hard to call. With 6 bases removed from V and 11 bases from J, the gap between germline ends came to 26 bases. CDR3 length equals 16 residues. The germline V gene has CDR1 SGHAT and CDR2 FQNNGV. The CDR3 region has the DNA TGTGCCAGCAGTCCTGACCCCTTTGCGGAAAATGGGGCCCAGCATTTT. Protein sequence: CASSPDPFAENGAQHF.